One and the same sample provided the 22 T cell receptor beta chains below, sequenced in a study of blood T cell repertoires in COVID-19. This table comes from immunoSEQ multiplex PCR, and its TCRdb copy is limited to in-frame clones, with some not included. This table has 150,000 or so clones, approximately 80% appearing once. The sample was peripheral blood. The receptors come from a woman aged 60-70 years with COVID-19, enrolled during active disease.

The genes are TRBV6-5 and TRBJ2-7; 7 nucleotides align to TRBD2. V was pared by 4 bases and J by 3 bases, with 9 bases of the junction left unmatched. Per germline, CDR1 MNHEY and CDR2 SVGAGI. This CDR3 comprises 15 residues. The CDR3 sequence is CASSSPRGGGYEQYF. Written as DNA, the CDR3 is TGTGCCAGCAGTTCTCCCCGCGGCGGGGGCTACGAGCAGTACTTC.

This clone has just a few counts. This same CDR3 is encoded by further DNA sequences in the sample. The V call is TRBV18, the J call TRBJ1-4, with D unresolved. Germline loops: CDR1 KGHSH, CDR2 LQKENI. V lost 4 bases, J lost 2 bases, and 14 bases lay in between. The CDR3 covers 16 residues. The CDR3 DNA is TGTGCCAGCTCACGGAATCGGGGTTCGACTAATGAAAAACTGTTTTTT. Translation: CASSRNRGSTNEKLFF.

The rearrangement links TRBV7-8 to TRBJ1-6; TRBD1 is a possible D gene (6 bases). The CDR3 sequence is 13 residues long. V was clipped by 4 bases and J by 10 bases, with 11 bases between them. Per germline, CDR1 SGHVS and CDR2 FQNEAQ. CDR3 in DNA: TGTGCCAGCAGCTCTACAGGGCCATCACCCCTCCACTTT. Translated, it gives CASSSTGPSPLHF.

In this sample, this clone turned up once. The sample has other DNA sequences that encode this CDR3 too. The rearrangement links TRBV29-1 to TRBJ1-1, with 9 bases fitting TRBD1. Germline CDR1 SQVTM, CDR2 ANQGSEA. J was trimmed by 5 bases and V by 7 bases; bases with no gene match: 5. The length of the CDR3 is 12 residues. The DNA for the CDR3 is TGCAGCGCCACTGACAGGGGGACTGAAGCTTTCTTT. Amino acid sequence: CSATDRGTEAFF.

J is TRBJ2-2 and V is TRBV7-8, with 7 bases identical to TRBD1. The trim removed 7 bases at V and 0 bases at J, leaving 14 bases unmatched. The CDR3 totals 18 residues. Germline loops: CDR1 SGHVS, CDR2 FQNEAQ. The CDR3 nucleotides are TGTGCCAGCACGCCACGCAGGATACAGGGGACGAACACCGGGGAGCTGTTTTTT. Protein product: CASTPRRIQGTNTGELFF. Combining the CDR3 with reference TRBV7-8 and TRBJ2-2 gives the whole variable domain GAGVSQSPRYKVAKRGQDVALRCDPISGHVSLFWYQQALGQGPEFLTYFQNEAQLDKSGLPSDRFFAERPEGSVSTLKIQRTQQEDSAVYLCASTPRRIQGTNTGELFFGEGSRLTVL.

The chain links TRBV6-1 to TRBJ1-1; 9 bases align to TRBD1. CDR3 size: 15 residues. Germline lookup yields CDR1 MNHNS and CDR2 SASEGT. The V and J ends lost 3 bases and 1 base, in that order; junction bases with no gene match: 3. In DNA form, the CDR3 reads TGTGCCAGCAGTGAGGACAGGGGCAGGAACACTGAAGCTTTCTTT. Encoded protein: CASSEDRGRNTEAFF.

The rearrangement uses TRBV10-1 and TRBJ2-1, with 11 positions matching TRBD2. The V and J ends lost 8 bases and 10 bases, in that order; junction bases with no gene match: 4. The CDR3 runs to 12 residues. Looked up from germline, CDR1 is WNHNN and CDR2 is SYGVQD (reference sequence). The CDR3 is CASGSGRGEQFF. The CDR3, as DNA: TGCGCCAGCGGTAGCGGGAGGGGAGAGCAGTTCTTC.

The chain is built from TRBV30 and TRBJ1-1; maybe TRBD1 (5 bases). The CDR3 length is 13 residues. The V and J ends lost 4 bases and 0 bases respectively, with 9 bases between them. The germline V gene encodes CDR1 GTSNPN and CDR2 SVGIG (reference sequence). The DNA for the CDR3 is TGTGCCTGGAATAAGGGGTTGAACACTGAAGCTTTCTTT. It codes for CAWNKGLNTEAFF.

In DNA form, the CDR3 reads TGTGCCAGCAGCCTGGACAGGGGAAATTCACCCCTCCACTTT. Translation: CASSLDRGNSPLHF. V and J are TRBV14 and TRBJ1-6; 9 nucleotides align to TRBD1. CDR1 is SGHDN, CDR2 FVKESK, per germline. The CDR3 extends over 14 amino acids. The V segment lost 4 bases and the J segment 7 bases; nucleotides outside the gene matches: 2.

This clone showed up just a few times. The V call is TRBV6-1, the J call TRBJ1-2, with a tentative D call TRBD1 (6 bases). Germline assignment: CDR1 MNHNS and CDR2 SASEGT. Trimming removed 3 bases from V and 4 bases from J, with 12 bases in between. The CDR3 runs to 14 residues. The chain's CDR3 is CASSDPDRSYGYTF. CDR3 sequence (DNA): TGTGCCAGCAGTGATCCGGACAGATCCTATGGCTACACCTTC.

This chain links TRBV13 with TRBJ1-5, with unresolved D. The germline gives CDR1 PRHDT, CDR2 FYEKMQ (reference sequence). The length of the CDR3 is 13 residues. V shed 5 bases and J shed 6 bases, with 11 bases lying between them. CDR3 coding DNA: TGTGCCAGCAGCCCTTATGGAGGTCAGCCCCAGCATTTT. This codes for CASSPYGGQPQHF.

The chain links TRBV29-1 to TRBJ1-1; no clear D. Germline values: CDR1 SQVTM, CDR2 ANQGSEA. This CDR3 has 17 amino acids. V was cut by 4 bases and J by 0 bases, with 21 bases left in between. The CDR3: CSVVSTQFRGLNTEAFF. Written as DNA, the CDR3 is TGCAGCGTTGTAAGTACCCAATTCCGAGGGCTGAACACTGAAGCTTTCTTT.

The V and J genes are TRBV6-5 and TRBJ2-7; tentatively, D is TRBD2 (5 bases). Germline V lookup: CDR1 MNHEY, CDR2 SVGAGI. Trimming removed 6 bases from V and 3 bases from J, with 18 bases in between. The CDR3 is made up of 15 amino acids. The CDR3 coding sequence is TGTGCCAGCAGAGACCCCCGGACTTTACGCTACGAGCAGTACGTC. It translates to CASRDPRTLRYEQYV.

The chain employs TRBV12-3 or TRBV12-4 and TRBJ1-3; perhaps TRBD1 as D (6 bases). The CDR3 spans 13 residues. Trimming stripped 6 bases from V and 1 base from J, with 7 bases between. The CDR3 bases are TGTGCCAGCAGCGGACAGTCTGGAAACACCATATATTTT. As protein: CASSGQSGNTIYF.

The rearrangement joins TRBV6-5 to TRBJ2-1; D is possibly TRBD1 (6 bases). Germline assignment: CDR1 MNHEY and CDR2 SVGAGI. The V and J ends lost 5 bases and 12 bases respectively, with 17 bases between them. This CDR3 has 13 residues. Written as DNA, the CDR3 is TGTGCCAGCAGTCCCGGACAGTTAGGGGGGCAGTTCTTC. Encoded protein: CASSPGQLGGQFF.

V gene TRBV11-3 combines with J gene TRBJ2-2; TRBD2 matches at 7 bases. V lost 4 bases to trimming and J lost 0 bases; unmatched junction nucleotides: 2. The germline V gene has CDR1 SGHNT and CDR2 YENEEA. CDR3 length: 15 residues. The CDR3, as DNA: TGTGCCAGCAGCTCGGGAGGAACGAACACCGGGGAGCTGTTTTTT. Translating it yields CASSSGGTNTGELFF.

This clone was counted a single time. The V and J genes are TRBV24-1 and TRBJ2-1; TRBD2 matches at 7 bases. The germline V gene has CDR1 KGHDR and CDR2 SFDVKD. Unmatched junction bases numbered 6, after V lost 4 bases and J lost 1 base. This CDR3 has 16 residues. The CDR3 spells CATSEAGIGSYNEQFF. CDR3 coding DNA: TGTGCCACCAGTGAAGCGGGAATCGGGTCCTACAATGAGCAGTTCTTC.

V is TRBV14 and J is TRBJ1-1; D remains ambiguous. Trimming cost V 4 bases and J 0 bases, with 9 bases left between them. From germline, CDR1 is SGHDN and CDR2 FVKESK. CDR3 size: 14 residues. The CDR3 protein is CASSLGGLNTEAFF. CDR3 DNA sequence: TGTGCCAGCAGCCTTGGAGGATTGAACACTGAAGCTTTCTTT.

The table lists this clone with a count of one. The chain is built from TRBV14 and TRBJ2-3; perhaps TRBD2 as D (6 bases). Germline V lookup: CDR1 SGHDN, CDR2 FVKESK. V was cut by 4 bases and J by 2 bases, with 10 bases left in between. The CDR3 is made up of 14 amino acids. The CDR3 sequence is CASSRDWVTDTQYF. Here the CDR3 DNA reads TGTGCCAGCAGCCGGGACTGGGTCACAGATACGCAGTATTTT.

This clone was counted only a few times. J is TRBJ2-3 and V is TRBV19; 9 bases are shared with TRBD1. The germline V gene has CDR1 LNHDA and CDR2 SQIVND (reference sequence). Germline trimming cut 4 bases from V and 1 base from J; bases unmatched to any gene: 3. This CDR3 comprises 15 residues. The chain's CDR3 is CASSSRTGGTDTQYF. The CDR3 DNA sequence: TGTGCCAGTAGTAGCAGGACAGGGGGCACAGATACGCAGTATTTT.

CDR3 region: CASSPVGWASGRLGEQFF. The CDR3 nucleotides are TGTGCCAGCAGCCCCGTTGGATGGGCTAGCGGGAGGTTGGGTGAGCAGTTCTTC. The chain is built from TRBV7-3 and TRBJ2-1; 11 bases fit TRBD2. CDR1 SGHTA and CDR2 FQGTGA come from the germline V gene. The junction had 18 bases not matched to a gene; V was cut back by 5 bases and J by 9 bases. The CDR3 contains 18 residues.

In its sample, this clone was seen once. This rearrangement joins TRBV25-1 to TRBJ2-1; possibly TRBD1 for D (5 bases). The CDR3 has 14 residues. With 6 bases removed from V and 8 bases from J, the gap between germline ends came to 17 bases. Germline CDR1 is MGHDK and CDR2 is SYGVNS. CDR3 DNA: TGTGCCAGCAGCCGTCAGGGTTCATCAGATGAGCAGTTCTTC. Protein sequence: CASSRQGSSDEQFF.